One T cell receptor beta chain is described in this entry. This CDR3 comprises 17 residues. The V and J ends lost 5 bases and 0 bases, in that order; junction bases with no gene match: 13. Germline values: CDR1 SEHNR, CDR2 FQNEAQ (reference sequence). This specimen comes from a study of Ad26.COV2.S vaccination and SARS-CoV-2 variants. Data came from immunoSEQ multiplex PCR; TCRdb stores just in-frame clones and leaves some out. The sample shows over 130,000 clones, more than 80% of them seen only once. This sample comprised peripheral blood, obtained after recovery from COVID-19. The V and J genes are TRBV7-9 and TRBJ2-7; 7 bases map to TRBD1. The sequence was collected from a human donor who had recovered from COVID-19. Here the CDR3 DNA reads TGTGCCAGCAGCACCATCCGACAGGGAAGGAACTCCTACGAGCAGTACTTC. It yields the protein CASSTIRQGRNSYEQYF. Combining the CDR3 with reference TRBV7-9 and TRBJ2-7 gives the whole variable domain DTGVSQNPRHKITKRGQNVTFRCDPISEHNRLYWYRQTLGQGPEFLTYFQNEAQLEKSRLLSDRFSAERPKGSFSTLEIQRTEQGDSAMYLCASSTIRQGRNSYEQYFGPGTRLTVT.